What follows are 27 T cell receptor beta chains derived from one specimen sequenced in a study of CD8+CD57+ T cells in acquired aplastic anemia. Genomic DNA acted as the template from which TCR beta VDJ combination and CDR3 sequence profiling were carried out. From the reads, TCRdb called clonotypes with MiXCR, one entry per CDR3 protein. Of about 81,000 distinct CDR3 sequences in the sample, roughly half were seen once. Sequences were obtained from sorted CD4+, CD8+, or CD8+CD57+ T cells (not recorded which) from PBMCs. All receptors come from a human donor in good health, serving as a control.

The sample holds many counts of this clonotype. The rearrangement links TRBV2 to TRBJ2-1; the D is unclear. The CDR3 contains 14 residues. Germline loops: CDR1 SNHLY, CDR2 FYNNEI. Deletions cut 5 bases from V and 0 bases from J, with 8 bases between. Written as DNA, the CDR3 is TGTGCCAGCAGTCCGTCACGCTCCTACAATGAGCAGTTCTTC. It translates to CASSPSRSYNEQFF.

The count of this clonotype is one. This chain joins TRBV19 and TRBJ2-3; the D gene is possibly TRBD2 (5 bases). CDR1 and CDR2 from the germline V gene are LNHDA and SQIVND (reference sequence). Trimming removed 8 bases at V and 1 base at J, with 16 bases between. This CDR3 has 15 residues. The CDR3 DNA sequence: TGTGCCAGTCGAAACGGGAATTATGGCACAGATACGCAGTATTTT. As protein: CASRNGNYGTDTQYF.

At least ten counts were recorded for this clonotype. The genes are TRBV15 and TRBJ1-1; TRBD1 aligns across 9 bases. Germline CDR1 reads LNHNV; CDR2 reads YYDKDF (reference sequence). The ends lost 5 bases at V and 6 bases at J; junction bases unmatched: 7. The CDR3 has 14 residues. The CDR3 reads CATSLRTGEAEAFF. The DNA of the CDR3 is TGTGCCACCAGCCTTAGGACAGGGGAGGCTGAAGCTTTCTTT.

This clonotype was picked up many times. The V call is TRBV25-1, the J call TRBJ2-6; the D gene is possibly TRBD1 (6 bases). Germline V gene lookup returns CDR1 MGHDK and CDR2 SYGVNS. The V gene lost 3 bases and the J gene lost 0 bases, with 18 bases spanning the gap. The CDR3 totals 19 residues. The CDR3 spells CASSEGTSDIHSGANVLTF. The CDR3, as DNA: TGTGCCAGCAGTGAGGGGACATCTGATATACACTCTGGGGCCAACGTCCTGACTTTC.

The chain carries TRBV20-1 and TRBJ2-1, with TRBD1 matching 12 bases. The CDR3 is made up of 15 amino acids. The V segment lost 5 bases and the J segment 7 bases; nucleotides outside the gene matches: 9. Germline V gene lookup returns CDR1 DFQATT and CDR2 SNEGSKA (reference sequence). CDR3 sequence reads: CSASEPGQGANEQFF. CDR3 in DNA: TGCAGTGCTTCCGAGCCGGGACAGGGGGCAAATGAGCAGTTCTTC.

The V call is TRBV10-2, the J call TRBJ2-5; 11 nucleotides agree with TRBD2. This CDR3 spans 14 amino acids. Trimming cost V 8 bases and J 7 bases; bases outside gene matches: 9. Germline CDR1 and CDR2: WSHSY and SAAADI. CDR3 sequence: CASLKEGTSGTQYF. DNA of the CDR3: TGCGCCAGCCTCAAAGAGGGGACTAGCGGGACCCAGTACTTC.

Many counts were recorded for this clonotype. The chain uses TRBV6-1 and TRBJ2-7; possibly TRBD2 for D (5 bases). CDR1 is MNHNS and CDR2 is SASEGT in the germline V gene. The CDR3 extends over 13 amino acids. Deletions cut 7 bases from V and 2 bases from J, with 12 bases between. The CDR3 loop is CASKPGSTYEQYF. The CDR3 nucleotides are TGTGCCAGCAAACCGGGGTCTACCTACGAGCAGTACTTC.

This rearrangement joins TRBV7-2 to TRBJ1-2; 7 bases fit TRBD1. Germline-derived CDR1 and CDR2 are SGHTA and FQGNSA. This CDR3 contains 14 residues. The ends lost 5 bases at V and 6 bases at J; junction bases unmatched: 9. DNA of the CDR3: TGTGCCAGCAGCCGCGCAATGGACAGGAATGGCTACACCTTC. Translation gives CASSRAMDRNGYTF.

A few counts support this clonotype. The chain has TRBV30 and TRBJ1-1; no firm D call. CDR3 length equals 13 residues. V lost 1 base to trimming and J lost 1 base, with 7 bases between them. Germline assignment: CDR1 GTSNPN and CDR2 SVGIG (reference sequence). CDR3 coding DNA: TGTGCCTGGAGTGGTCACCCGAACACTGAAGCTTTCTTT. Amino acids: CAWSGHPNTEAFF.

This clonotype was detected a few times. The chain combines TRBV25-1 with TRBJ2-3, with TRBD2 matching 8 bases. The V and J ends lost 6 bases and 0 bases, in that order; junction bases with no gene match: 8. Germline V CDR1 and CDR2: MGHDK, SYGVNS. The CDR3 runs 16 residues. This CDR3 reads CASSPGGGRSTDTQYF. CDR3 sequence (DNA): TGTGCCAGCAGCCCCGGGGGCGGGAGGAGCACAGATACGCAGTATTTT.

This clonotype was observed many times. This chain joins TRBV29-1 and TRBJ1-1; weak D call: TRBD1 (6 bases). This CDR3 contains 15 residues. Trimming removed 5 bases at V and 1 base at J, with 17 bases between. Germline V gene data show CDR1 as SQVTM and CDR2 as ANQGSEA. The DNA for the CDR3 is TGCAGCGTTAATAAGGGGGTGAATTCGAACACTGAAGCTTTCTTT. Amino acids: CSVNKGVNSNTEAFF.

The chain recombines TRBV30 with TRBJ2-7, with 7 bases identical to TRBD1. Germline-derived CDR1 and CDR2 are GTSNPN and SVGIG (reference sequence). The CDR3 contains 13 residues. Losses at the gene ends were 3 bases for V and 2 bases for J; bases not matched to a gene: 4. DNA for the CDR3: TGTGCCTGGAGGGGGACAGCTACCTACGAGCAGTACTTC. The encoded protein is CAWRGTATYEQYF.

This clonotype was seen a single time. The chain couples TRBV30 to TRBJ1-2; weak D call: TRBD1 (5 bases). The V gene's germline CDR1 is GTSNPN and CDR2 SVGIG (reference sequence). V lost 3 bases and J lost 8, with 13 bases in between. The CDR3 is 12 residues long. The CDR3 DNA reads TGTGCCTGGAGGGGGCTTTATGAGGGCTACACCTTC. It codes for CAWRGLYEGYTF.

This clonotype was counted ten times or more. V is TRBV20-1 and J is TRBJ2-7; TRBD1 agrees at 7 bases. Germline CDR1 reads DFQATT; CDR2 reads SNEGSKA (reference sequence). V lost 6 bases to trimming and J lost 5 bases; unmatched junction nucleotides: 7. The CDR3 is 12 amino acids. Written as DNA, the CDR3 is TGCAGTGCCCTGGACAGGATGAACGAGCAGTACTTC. It specifies CSALDRMNEQYF.

The CDR3 sequence: CAISDQVRQGYNEQFF. The DNA of the CDR3 is TGTGCCATCAGTGATCAGGTTAGACAGGGGTACAATGAGCAGTTCTTC. The chain carries TRBV10-3 and TRBJ2-1; 8 nucleotides line up with TRBD1. Unmatched junction bases numbered 8, after V lost 3 bases and J lost 4 bases. This CDR3 has 16 amino acids. Germline-derived CDR1 and CDR2 are ENHRY and SYGVKD.

This clonotype was counted many times. This chain uses TRBV10-3 with TRBJ2-2; D call uncertain. The germline CDR1 and CDR2 sequences are ENHRY and SYGVKD. The V gene lost 5 bases and the J gene lost 10 bases, with 11 bases spanning the gap. This CDR3 contains 12 residues. For the CDR3, the DNA is TGTGCCATCAGTTCTGACGCGGTGGAGCTGTTTTTT. Amino acid sequence: CAISSDAVELFF.

This clonotype was observed many times. The rearrangement uses TRBV13 and TRBJ2-5; D is undetermined. The germline V gene has CDR1 PRHDT and CDR2 FYEKMQ (reference sequence). The CDR3 loop spans 15 amino acids. V lost 3 bases, J lost 1 base, and 12 bases lay in between. The CDR3 loop is CASSFTLYSQETQYF. The CDR3 DNA reads as TGTGCCAGCAGCTTTACCCTTTACAGCCAAGAGACCCAGTACTTC.

The chain combines TRBV27 with TRBJ1-2; 12 positions match TRBD1. CDR3 length equals 15 residues. The germline V gene has CDR1 MNHEY and CDR2 SMNVEV (reference sequence). Trimming removed 5 bases from V and 4 bases from J; junction bases left unmatched: 5. CDR3 region: CASSPGTGGVYGYTF. The CDR3 DNA sequence: TGTGCCAGCAGTCCAGGGACAGGGGGCGTCTATGGCTACACCTTC.

This clonotype came up many times. The chain recombines TRBV7-9 with TRBJ2-1; D is perhaps TRBD1 or TRBD2 (5 bases each). Germline assignment: CDR1 SEHNR and CDR2 FQNEAQ (reference sequence). V was cut by 11 bases and J by 9 bases, with 20 bases left in between. The CDR3 extends over 13 amino acids. This CDR3 is CALRGLKGSEQFF. The DNA for the CDR3 is TGTGCCCTGAGGGGATTGAAGGGAAGTGAGCAGTTCTTC.

The V gene is TRBV10-2, the J gene TRBJ2-5; D gene uncertain. The CDR3 runs to 10 residues. Trimming took 4 bases from V and 5 from J, leaving 2 bases between them. The germline gives CDR1 WSHSY, CDR2 SAAADI. The CDR3 here is CASSVETQYF. For the CDR3, the DNA is TGCGCCAGCAGTGTTGAGACCCAGTACTTC.

The sample holds many counts of this clonotype. The V gene is TRBV2, the J gene TRBJ2-5, with unresolved D. This CDR3 spans 14 amino acids. The germline CDR1 and CDR2 sequences are SNHLY and FYNNEI. Trimming took 4 bases from V and 3 from J, leaving 12 bases between them. DNA for the CDR3: TGTGCCAGCAGTGGGACCAAGACGGAAGAGACCCAGTACTTC. Residues: CASSGTKTEETQYF.

The chain couples TRBV9 to TRBJ1-5; 7 bases fit TRBD1. Germline V gene data show CDR1 as SGDLS and CDR2 as YYNGEE. This CDR3 contains 15 residues. V was pared by 0 bases and J by 5 bases, with 5 bases of the junction left unmatched. The CDR3 DNA is TGTGCCAGCAGCGTAGGGGACAGCGGTTATCAGCCCCAGCATTTT. It is translated as CASSVGDSGYQPQHF.

This clonotype was recorded only once. This chain connects TRBV13 to TRBJ1-2; 7 nucleotides match TRBD1. V was pared by 0 bases and J by 2 bases, with 6 bases of the junction left unmatched. The CDR3 contains 16 residues. In germline, CDR1 is PRHDT, CDR2 FYEKMQ (reference sequence). Written as DNA, the CDR3 is TGTGCCAGCAGCTTAGGCTTTAAGGGGGCGAACTATGGCTACACCTTC. It translates to CASSLGFKGANYGYTF.

About this clonotype itself: This may arise from a read error, as a much more abundant clone is one base away. The genes are TRBV9 and TRBJ2-7; 7 positions match TRBD2. The CDR3 spans 15 residues. Germline CDR1 is SGDLS and CDR2 is YYNGEE. The junction had 7 bases not matched to a gene; V was cut back by 0 bases and J by 4 bases. The CDR3, as DNA: TGTGCCAGCAGCGTAGGCGGGGGTCACCTATACGAGCAGTACTTC. It encodes CASSVGGGHLYEQYF.

The chain employs TRBV7-9 and TRBJ1-2; 7 nucleotides match TRBD1. The CDR3 is 13 amino acids. The J segment lost 4 bases and the V segment lost 6 bases, leaving 5 bases of the junction unmatched. Germline V gives CDR1 SEHNR, CDR2 FQNEAQ (reference sequence). CDR3 DNA sequence: TGTGCCAGCAGGGAGGGGGCTACCTATGGCTACACCTTC. Amino acids: CASREGATYGYTF.

The genes are TRBV11-2 and TRBJ2-3; D perhaps matches TRBD1 (6 bases). With 0 bases removed from V and 4 bases from J, the gap between germline ends came to 8 bases. The CDR3 has 14 residues. CDR1 SGHAT and CDR2 FQNNGV come from the germline V gene. The CDR3 here is CASSLEGAADTQYF. As DNA, the CDR3 is TGTGCCAGCAGCTTAGAGGGGGCGGCAGATACGCAGTATTTT.

The table lists this clonotype with many counts. V and J are TRBV24-1 and TRBJ2-2, with a tentative D call TRBD1 (5 bases). The CDR3 totals 13 residues. In germline, CDR1 is KGHDR, CDR2 SFDVKD. V was clipped by 7 bases and J by 7 bases, with 12 bases between them. The CDR3, as DNA: TGTGCCACCAGGCAGGGAAAGGGCGGGGAGCTGTTTTTT. Protein product: CATRQGKGGELFF.